Shown below are 13 T cell receptor beta chains from a single sample sequenced in a study of neurological immune-mediated disorders. Each CDR3 protein gets one entry after TCRdb re-called the 5' RACE reads with MiXCR. The data show around 64,000 distinct CDR3 sequences, 12% seen once. The sequenced sample consisted of PBMCs. The origin of the receptors is a woman aged 55-70 years with HTLV-1-associated myelopathy (HAM/TSP).

There are many counts of this clonotype. V is TRBV15 and J is TRBJ2-2; tentative D call: TRBD2 (6 bases). Germline CDR1 LNHNV, CDR2 YYDKDF (reference sequence). The CDR3 spans 17 residues. Trimming took off 1 base at V and 2 bases at J, with 14 bases between the two ends. CDR3 bases: TGTGCCACCAGCAGAGGGTTTGGCGGGACCAACACCGGGGAGCTGTTTTTT. Translation gives CATSRGFGGTNTGELFF.

This clonotype was detected ten times or more. This rearrangement joins TRBV5-1 to TRBJ2-6; the D gene could be TRBD1 or TRBD2 (5 bases each). This CDR3 is 16 amino acids long. Germline V gives CDR1 SGHRS, CDR2 YFSETQ. V dropped 3 bases and J dropped 0 bases, with 10 bases sitting between them. Here the CDR3 DNA reads TGCGCCAGCAGCTCTACAGGACTCTCTGGGGCCAACGTCCTGACTTTC. Translated, it gives CASSSTGLSGANVLTF.

This clonotype was detected ten times or more. This rearrangement joins TRBV5-6 to TRBJ2-5; TRBD2 agrees at 11 bases. The CDR3 sequence is 16 residues long. V trimming: 1 base; J trimming: 2 bases; junction bases outside the gene matches: 4. Germline V lookup: CDR1 SGHDT, CDR2 YYEEEE. This chain's CDR3 is CASSLILAGAQETQYF. CDR3 in DNA: TGTGCCAGCAGCTTGATACTAGCGGGGGCACAAGAGACCCAGTACTTC.

There are many counts of this clonotype. The rearrangement joins TRBV7-3 to TRBJ2-1; D is perhaps TRBD1 (5 bases). Germline CDR1 and CDR2: SGHTA and FQGTGA. Trimming left V 5 bases short and J 6 bases short, with 11 bases between. The CDR3 consists of 13 residues. The CDR3 DNA sequence: TGTGCCAGCAGCGCCGCTAGGGGCAATGAGCAGTTCTTC. Translating it yields CASSAARGNEQFF.

This clonotype was counted at least ten times. The chain couples TRBV20-1 to TRBJ2-3, with 10 bases identical to TRBD2. Germline V gene lookup returns CDR1 DFQATT and CDR2 SNEGSKA (reference sequence). With 5 bases clipped from V and 2 bases from J, the junction kept 7 bases outside the gene matches. The CDR3 contains 15 residues. The CDR3 loop reads CSARLAGGHTDTQYF. The CDR3 nucleotides read TGCAGTGCTCGGTTAGCGGGAGGCCACACAGATACGCAGTATTTT.

This clonotype was counted at least ten times. The chain is built from TRBV6-5 and TRBJ1-3, with D unresolved. The CDR3 is 17 residues long. Germline V lookup: CDR1 MNHEY, CDR2 SVGAGI. V was cut by 0 bases and J by 0 bases, with 12 bases left in between. The CDR3 loop reads CASSYSGRGLSGNTIYF. Here the CDR3 DNA reads TGTGCCAGCAGTTACTCTGGGCGCGGACTCTCTGGAAACACCATATATTTT.

This clonotype was recorded at least ten times. The V gene is TRBV6-6, the J gene TRBJ2-7; D not certain. CDR1 MNHNY and CDR2 SVGAGI come from the germline V gene (reference sequence). CDR3 length: 11 residues. The V and J ends lost 5 bases and 3 bases respectively, with 5 bases between them. CDR3 protein: CASSDHYEQYF. The CDR3 nucleotides read TGTGCCAGCAGTGATCACTACGAGCAGTACTTC.

The table lists this clonotype with many counts. This chain connects TRBV29-1 to TRBJ2-3; no reliable D call. The CDR3 totals 15 residues. The germline gives CDR1 SQVTM, CDR2 ANQGSEA. V lost 4 bases and J lost 2, with 16 bases in between. CDR3 sequence reads: CSVVVLGTATDTQYF. CDR3 nucleotides: TGCAGCGTTGTTGTTCTCGGAACCGCCACAGATACGCAGTATTTT.

This clonotype was recorded at least ten times. The J gene is TRBJ2-1, the V gene TRBV29-1; 10 bases line up with TRBD2. V gave up 6 bases and J gave up 6 bases; unmatched junction bases: 20. Germline lookup yields CDR1 SQVTM and CDR2 ANQGSEA. CDR3 length equals 18 residues. The CDR3 sequence: CSVAGTSEPLSPPNEQFF. The CDR3 nucleotides read TGCAGCGTGGCCGGGACTAGCGAACCCCTTTCCCCTCCCAATGAGCAGTTCTTC.

This clonotype was seen only a few times. The chain's CDR3 is CSVSGGRGSYNEQFF. CDR3 sequence (DNA): TGCAGCGTGTCCGGAGGGCGAGGATCCTACAATGAGCAGTTCTTC. The chain uses TRBV29-1 and TRBJ2-1, with D possibly being TRBD2 (6 bases). Germline-derived CDR1 and CDR2 are SQVTM and ANQGSEA. There are 15 residues in the CDR3. The V end lost 6 bases, the J end lost 1 base, and 16 bases lay between the germline ends.

This clonotype occurred many times. A junction end diverges from the germline sequence, so it may reflect a read error. The chain carries TRBV20-1 and TRBJ2-5; tentatively, D is TRBD1 (5 bases). The CDR3 sequence is 14 residues long. Germline lookup yields CDR1 DFQATT and CDR2 SNEGSKA (reference sequence). This CDR3 is CSADRTVGQGTQYF. CDR3 nucleotide sequence: TGCAGTGCTGACCGTACGGTAGGACAAGGGACCCAGTACTTC.

This clonotype showed up many times. This sequence joins TRBV9 and TRBJ2-2; the D gene could be TRBD1 or TRBD2 (6 bases each). The length of the CDR3 is 14 residues. CDR1 is SGDLS and CDR2 is YYNGEE in the germline V gene. Trimming removed 2 bases at V and 5 bases at J, with 10 bases between. The CDR3 region has the DNA TGTGCCAGCAGCGTGGGGGGCGATACCGGGGAGCTGTTTTTT. It specifies CASSVGGDTGELFF.

This clonotype was seen repeatedly, ten times or more. The rearrangement uses TRBV6-6 and TRBJ1-5; D is ambiguous. Germline V gene data show CDR1 as MNHNY and CDR2 as SVGAGI (reference sequence). Trimming cost V 5 bases and J 0 bases, with 14 bases left between them. There are 16 residues in the CDR3. The CDR3 coding sequence is TGTGCCAGCAGTCGCCGGGAATTCAATAGCAATCAGCCCCAGCATTTT. Its translation is CASSRREFNSNQPQHF.